The clone carrying this T cell receptor (beta chain) was observed a few times. Its specificity is not known. The CDR3 is 12 residues long. V lost 2 bases and J lost 7, with 8 bases in between. CDR1 and CDR2 from the germline V gene are ENHRY and SYGVKD. The sample comes from a study of response to subunit inactivated influenza vaccine. The study, taken as a whole, reports: The authors offered the suggestion that each seasonal influenza vaccination recruits few new T cells.

TCRdb itself ran the RT-PCR reads through MiXCR, one entry per CDR3 protein. The sample has some 600,000 distinct CDR3 sequences, 14% seen once. The sample consisted of PBMCs from blood, taken around 14 days before vaccination. The TCR originated in a man aged 50-59 years who received an inactivated influenza vaccine. V gene TRBV10-3 combines with J gene TRBJ2-5; D gene uncertain. CDR3 residues: CAISESLGTQYF. The CDR3 nucleotides are TGTGCCATCAGTGAGAGTTTGGGGACCCAGTACTTC.